The rows below give T cell receptor beta chains drawn from one sample of a study of human T cells and chemical hapten exposure. TCRdb used MiXCR to reprocess the RACE reads, holding one entry per CDR3 protein. The table has some 180,000 distinct CDR3 sequences, approximately 20% seen once. Material: whole blood, obtained in connection with sensitization to the hapten diphenylcyclopropenone (DPC). The source is a woman aged 45-60 years with alopecia areata. Some clones in this sample may be carry-over from other donors' samples. CDR3s include the opening cysteine and the closing phenylalanine or tryptophan. D genes are given only for firm matches. Only part of the rows carry a size: once, few, many, or a class if the clone is expanded.

CDR3nt	CDR3aa	v_gene	j_gene	d_gene	abundance
TGTGCCATCAGTTCGGGACAGGAACCCAATCAGCCCCAGCATTTT	CAISSGQEPNQPQHF	TRBV10-3	TRBJ1-5	TRBD1	few
TGCAGCGTCCTCAATACAGATACGCAGTATTTT	CSVLNTDTQYF	TRBV29-1	TRBJ2-3	-	-
TGTGCCAGCAGCCAGGGGAATTACAATGAGCAGTTCTTC	CASSQGNYNEQFF	TRBV3-1	TRBJ2-1	-	-
TGTGCCAGCAGCGTAAATTGGGGAAACACCATATATTTT	CASSVNWGNTIYF	TRBV9	TRBJ1-3	-	-
TGTGCCAGCACCATAGACAGGGTCCGGACTGAAGCTTTCTTT	CASTIDRVRTEAFF	TRBV6-2/TRBV6-3	TRBJ1-1	TRBD1	-
TGTGCCAGCAGCGAGGGACTAGCGGAGATCACAGATACGCAGTATTTT	CASSEGLAEITDTQYF	TRBV9	TRBJ2-3	TRBD2	few
TGCAGCGTTACGACAGGGGACACTGAAGCTTTCTTT	CSVTTGDTEAFF	TRBV29-1	TRBJ1-1	TRBD1	-
TGTGCCAGCAGCAAAGCCTCGACAGGGGCAAATTGGCCAGGTCGTGAGCAGTTCTTC	CASSKASTGANWPGREQFF	TRBV21-1	TRBJ2-1	-	few
TGTGCCAGCAGTTTGGGGGGCCCCAGCGAGCAGTACTTC	CASSLGGPSEQYF	TRBV12-3/TRBV12-4	TRBJ2-7	-	few
TGTGCCAGCAGCCAAGTCCTAGCGGGAGTAGGCACTGAGCAGTTCTTC	CASSQVLAGVGTEQFF	TRBV3-1	TRBJ2-1	TRBD2	few
TGCGCCAGCAGCTTGGATGTGGGGCAGAATGAGCAGTTCTTC	CASSLDVGQNEQFF	TRBV5-1	TRBJ2-1	-	few
TGTGCCAGCACCCTGGGACTAGCGATACGACCGAATACGCAGTATTTT	CASTLGLAIRPNTQYF	TRBV7-8	TRBJ2-3	TRBD2	few
TGTGCCAGCAGCTTATACAGGTTGCGACCCTATACGCAGTATTTT	CASSLYRLRPYTQYF	TRBV11-2	TRBJ2-3	-	few
TGTGCCAGCAGCCAAGAAGGGACGCGCGAGCAGTACTTC	CASSQEGTREQYF	TRBV4-2	TRBJ2-7	-	few
TGCAGTGCTAGAAAAAGGGACACTGAAGCTTTCTTT	CSARKRDTEAFF	TRBV20-1	TRBJ1-1	-	few
TGTGCCAGCAGTTTCGGGGGGGAGTCCCAGTACTTC	CASSFGGESQYF	TRBV12-3/TRBV12-4	TRBJ2-5	TRBD2	-
TGTGCCAGAGGGATGACGCTGAAGCAAGATACGCAGTATTTT	CARGMTLKQDTQYF	TRBV7-9	TRBJ2-3	-	-
TGCAGTGCTAGAGATGCCTCTAGCGGCCAAGAGACCCAGTACTTC	CSARDASSGQETQYF	TRBV20-1	TRBJ2-5	TRBD2	-
TGCAGCGCCCAGGAGGGGATTAACTATGGCTACACCTTC	CSAQEGINYGYTF	TRBV29-1	TRBJ1-2	-	few
TGTGCCAGCAGCGTAGGCACGTATAGCAATCAGCCCCAGCATTTT	CASSVGTYSNQPQHF	TRBV9	TRBJ1-5	-	-
TGTGCCAGCAGCGTGGTGGGACCCGGGCGCGAGCAGTACTTC	CASSVVGPGREQYF	TRBV2	TRBJ2-7	-	-
TGTGCCAGCAGCGTAGCTGATAGCGGACTCTACAATGAGCAGTTCTTC	CASSVADSGLYNEQFF	TRBV9	TRBJ2-1	-	-
TGCAGCGTTGATGGTGTGGGGACAGGGGCTAACTATGGCTACACCTTC	CSVDGVGTGANYGYTF	TRBV29-1	TRBJ1-2	TRBD1	few
TGTGCCACAGCTCCCGGGACCCTGTTCGCAGATACGCAGTATTTT	CATAPGTLFADTQYF	TRBV24-1	TRBJ2-3	-	-
TGTGCCACCAGTGATTACGGGGACACTGAAGCTTTCTTT	CATSDYGDTEAFF	TRBV24-1	TRBJ1-1	-	-
TGTGCCTGGAGTGGTGACAGGGGACTAGCGGGATACAATGAGCAGTTCTTC	CAWSGDRGLAGYNEQFF	TRBV30	TRBJ2-1	TRBD2	few
TGTGCCAGCAGCAGGCTACTAGCGGGAGGGCCGGATGAGCAGTTCTTC	CASSRLLAGGPDEQFF	TRBV5-6	TRBJ2-1	TRBD2	-
TGCAGCGTTGAAGGCTTACTAGCGGGAGTCTATGAGCAGTTCTTC	CSVEGLLAGVYEQFF	TRBV29-1	TRBJ2-1	TRBD2	few
TGCAGTGCTCTTGGACTAGCGGGACTTCACGACGAGCAGTACTTC	CSALGLAGLHDEQYF	TRBV20-1	TRBJ2-7	TRBD2	-
TGTGCCATCAACCAAGGTGGGACCTCCGAGCAGTACTTC	CAINQGGTSEQYF	TRBV10-3	TRBJ2-7	-	-
TGCAGTGCTGGACTAGCGGGGGCCTACGAGCAGTACTTC	CSAGLAGAYEQYF	TRBV20-1	TRBJ2-7	TRBD2	-
TGCGCCAGCAGCCCGACGGGACAGGGGGCAAATGAGCAGTTCTTC	CASSPTGQGANEQFF	TRBV5-1	TRBJ2-1	TRBD1	few
TGTGCCAGCAGCCCCCTAGGGGGCCCCTTAAACACTGAAGCTTTCTTT	CASSPLGGPLNTEAFF	TRBV14	TRBJ1-1	TRBD1	-
TGCAGTGCTAGAGAAGTTCAGAGGAACACTGAAGCTTTCTTT	CSAREVQRNTEAFF	TRBV20-1	TRBJ1-1	-	few
TGCAGTGCTAGGATTAGTAGAGCGGGAAATTACGAGCAGTACTTC	CSARISRAGNYEQYF	TRBV20-1	TRBJ2-7	TRBD2	few
TGTGCCACGGGGGACAGGGACGGCAATCAGCCCCAGCATTTT	CATGDRDGNQPQHF	TRBV10-3	TRBJ1-5	TRBD1	-
TGCAGTGCTAGAGACACCGGGACAGGAGGGACTGAAGCTTTCTTT	CSARDTGTGGTEAFF	TRBV20-1	TRBJ1-1	TRBD1	once
TGCAGTGCGAGAGATTTCTCTGGGGCCAACGTCCTGACTTTC	CSARDFSGANVLTF	TRBV20-1	TRBJ2-6	-	-
TGTGCCAGCAGTCCCGGGATCGAATACGAGCAGTACTTC	CASSPGIEYEQYF	TRBV12-3/TRBV12-4	TRBJ2-7	-	-
TGTGCCATAGCAGCTCCGGGGTATAAGTCGCCAGTACAGTACTTC	CAIAAPGYKSPVQYF	TRBV28	TRBJ2-7	-	-
TGTGCCAGAACGGAGCGGGATAACTACAATGAGCAGTTCTTC	CARTERDNYNEQFF	TRBV2	TRBJ2-1	TRBD2	few
TGTGCCAGCAGCCCAGGGGGACAGGGGATTTACGAGCAGTACTTC	CASSPGGQGIYEQYF	TRBV6-5	TRBJ2-7	TRBD1	-
TGCGCCAGCAGAGCAGGGCACACTGAAGCTTTCTTT	CASRAGHTEAFF	TRBV10-2	TRBJ1-1	-	few
TGCAGTGCTAGGGAGGGTGGGGAAGCTTTCTTT	CSAREGGEAFF	TRBV20-1	TRBJ1-1	-	many
TGTGCCAGCACTTCTCGCGGGACGACAGGGGTTGGCTACACCTTC	CASTSRGTTGVGYTF	TRBV6-5	TRBJ1-2	TRBD1	few
TGTGCCAGCAGCTTGGCAGAGAGGGGCCGCTATGGCTACACCTTC	CASSLAERGRYGYTF	TRBV5-4	TRBJ1-2	-	-
TGTGCCAGCAGCGTGACTAGCGGGAGACGAGAGACCCAGTACTTC	CASSVTSGRRETQYF	TRBV9	TRBJ2-5	TRBD2	-
TGTGTCAGCAGCTGGCTAGCGGGAGGTGACTACAATGAGCAGTTCTTC	CVSSWLAGGDYNEQFF	TRBV7-9	TRBJ2-1	TRBD2	few
TGTGCCAGCAGCTCATACAGGCAGGGTTGGGAGACCCAGTACTTC	CASSSYRQGWETQYF	TRBV7-6	TRBJ2-5	-	few
TGTGCCAGCTCACAAAGGTGGCAAGAGACCCAGTACTTC	CASSQRWQETQYF	TRBV18	TRBJ2-5	-	-
TGTGCCAGCGGGAGGGCCCAGTACTTC	CASGRAQYF	TRBV6-2/TRBV6-3	TRBJ2-5	TRBD2	-
TGTGCCAGCAGTGATGACCGAAGTTTGACAGATACGCAGTATTTT	CASSDDRSLTDTQYF	TRBV2	TRBJ2-3	-	-
TGCAGTGCCCCGGCCCCAGGGGCCGATGAAAAACTGTTTTTT	CSAPAPGADEKLFF	TRBV20-1	TRBJ1-4	-	-
TGTGCCATCAGTGAGGCTAGCGGGAGTTTGAACACCGGGGAGCTGTTTTTT	CAISEASGSLNTGELFF	TRBV10-3	TRBJ2-2	TRBD2	-
TGTGCCACCAGCAGAGACCCCCTAGCGGGGCAAGAGACCCAGTACTTC	CATSRDPLAGQETQYF	TRBV15	TRBJ2-5	TRBD2	few
TGTGCCAGTAGGATGACAGGGCATGGCTACACCTTC	CASRMTGHGYTF	TRBV19	TRBJ1-2	TRBD1	few
TGTGCCAGCAGCTTAACGGTCTCTGGAAACACCATATATTTT	CASSLTVSGNTIYF	TRBV7-9	TRBJ1-3	-	few
TGCAGCGCCCGACTCCCGACCGGGACAGCCCCGATTGAGACCCAGTACTTC	CSARLPTGTAPIETQYF	TRBV29-1	TRBJ2-5	TRBD1	-
TGTGCCAGCAGCTTGGGGACAGGCCTTAACACTGAAGCTTTCTTT	CASSLGTGLNTEAFF	TRBV7-9	TRBJ1-1	TRBD1	few